This note documents a single T cell receptor gamma chain sequence. By sample share, this clone is large (0.1 to 1%). Its antigen is not yet known. Base qualities are not recorded, but no much larger clone differs from it by a single base. CDR3 length: 13 amino acids, cysteine to phenylalanine. Only CDR3 DNA remains: 39 bases, in frame from the first base. According to the germline V gene, CDR1 reads EGSNGY and CDR2 reads YDSYNSKV. Compared with germline, V lacks 0 bases and J lacks 11 bases; bases without a gene match: 6. Receptor amplification or capture employed multiplex PCR. TCRdb records Ion Torrent PGM as the sequencer. TRG repertoires were amplified from around 200 ng of biopsy DNA with the LymphoTrack kit, in which Illumina adapters are carried by the primers. After purification with AMPure XP beads and quantification on a 2100 Bioanalyzer, the TRG amplicons were pooled in equimolar amounts. TRG libraries were sequenced on an Ion PGM instrument. The published analysis was carried out like this. Using FastX, any read was removed if more than 10% of its nucleotides had quality scores below the third quartile calculated per patient. IMGT/HighV-QUEST was used to align reads in order to assign V, D and J genes, locate CDR3 regions and judge functionality. Sequences were converted to amino acids, and every sequence predicted to be non-functional was removed. CDR3s were split into kmers with and without positional annotation, PCA was performed on kmer frequencies, and samples were clustered using all 1023 combinations of PCs 1-10. Classification was validated by leave-one-out cross-validation, in which parameters were re-optimised on the remaining samples each time. Shannon diversity was calculated using the vegan R package from repeated random subsamples equal to the lowest read count. After TCRdb called clones again from the public reads with CATT, rows with identical DNA were merged. TCRdb's processing, not the authors', yielded these V and J calls. The sample table records 790 or so gamma-chain clones; 50% of these occur just once. Clones ranked in the top ten supply less than 20% of the sample.

This specimen belongs to a study of intestinal T cells in coeliac disease (dated by TCRdb to about 2020). For context, the study as a whole: In the TRG cohort, the mean age of coeliac patients was 15 to 16 years compared with approximately 50 years for controls, so the coeliac patients were much younger than the controls. Duodenal biopsies from a few dozen coeliac disease patients and about 20 non-coeliac controls made up a second, larger TCR-gamma (TRG) cohort. Duodenal biopsies from about 10 coeliac disease patients and about 10 non-coeliac controls were included in the TCR-delta (TRD) cohort.

Findings and caveats that apply to the study as a whole: TRD kmer-based clustering correctly classified all 22 biopsies in training, with a reported leave-one-out accuracy of about 91%. Of some 54 biopsies, some 50 (approximately 94%) were correctly classified by TRG clustering, and a leave-one-out accuracy of approximately 87% was reported. FFPE-derived DNA was found to be relatively degraded, and loss of a proportion of TCR sequences in each sample was likely caused by this degradation. Repeated CDR3 amino acid sequences could not be distinguished from PCR duplicates. Age was significantly different between the coeliac and control groups, but splitting the analysis by age did not give a significant classification.

For each case, genomic DNA was isolated from ten 5-um FFPE scrolls with the QIAamp DNA FFPE tissue kit. Classification of coeliac disease based on the TCR repertoire was tested using fully anonymised formalin-fixed paraffin-embedded duodenal biopsies that were surplus to diagnostic needs. The specimen sequenced was a duodenal biopsy. Recombination linked TRGV2 to TRGJP1. This TCR came from a human donor with celiac disease. The DNA is as follows: TGTGCCACCTGGGACGGGCTAAAATGGTTCAAGATATTT. The encoded protein is CATWDGLKWFKIF.